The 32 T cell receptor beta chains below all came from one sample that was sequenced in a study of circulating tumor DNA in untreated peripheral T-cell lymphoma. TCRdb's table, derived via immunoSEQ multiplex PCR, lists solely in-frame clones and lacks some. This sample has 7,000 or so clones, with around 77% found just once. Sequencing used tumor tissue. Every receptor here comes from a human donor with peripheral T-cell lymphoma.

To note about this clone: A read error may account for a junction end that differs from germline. The CDR3 bases are TGTGCCATCAGTGGGACGATATGGCGACAGGACCGTTGGAACACTGAAGCTTTCTTT. This encodes CAISGTIWRQDRWNTEAFF. The chain links TRBV6-8 to TRBJ1-1, with a tentative D call TRBD1 (6 bases). Germline CDR1 MNHGY, CDR2 SAAAGT. This CDR3 spans 19 amino acids.

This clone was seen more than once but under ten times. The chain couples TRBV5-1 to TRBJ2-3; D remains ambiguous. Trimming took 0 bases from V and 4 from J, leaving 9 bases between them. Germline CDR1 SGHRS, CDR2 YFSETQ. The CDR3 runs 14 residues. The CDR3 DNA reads TGCGCCAGCAGCTTGGGGGGTAGTGCAGATACGCAGTATTTT. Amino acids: CASSLGGSADTQYF.

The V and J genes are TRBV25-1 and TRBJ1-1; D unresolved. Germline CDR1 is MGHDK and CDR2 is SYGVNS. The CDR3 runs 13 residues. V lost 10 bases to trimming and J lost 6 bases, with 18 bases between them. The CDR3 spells CATGVFGKPEAFF. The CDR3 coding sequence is TGTGCCACCGGGGTTTTCGGGAAACCTGAAGCTTTCTTT.

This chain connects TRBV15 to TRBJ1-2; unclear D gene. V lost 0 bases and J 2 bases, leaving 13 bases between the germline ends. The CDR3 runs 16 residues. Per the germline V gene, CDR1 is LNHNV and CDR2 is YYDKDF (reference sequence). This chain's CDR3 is CATSRDMRIRNYGYTF. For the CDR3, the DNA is TGTGCCACCAGCAGAGATATGCGTATACGGAACTATGGCTACACCTTC.

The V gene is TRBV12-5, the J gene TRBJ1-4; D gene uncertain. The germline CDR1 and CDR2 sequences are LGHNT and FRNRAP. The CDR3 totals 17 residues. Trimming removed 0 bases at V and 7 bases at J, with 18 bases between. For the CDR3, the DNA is TGTGCTAGTGGTTTGGTCCTACCGGGCCGGAGGAGTGAAAAACTGTTTTTT. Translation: CASGLVLPGRRSEKLFF.

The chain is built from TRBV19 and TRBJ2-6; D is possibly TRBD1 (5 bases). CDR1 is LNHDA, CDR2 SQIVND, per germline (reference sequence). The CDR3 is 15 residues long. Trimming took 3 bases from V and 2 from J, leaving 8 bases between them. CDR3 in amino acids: CASSMVRAGANVLTF. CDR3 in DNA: TGTGCCAGTAGTATGGTCAGGGCTGGGGCCAACGTCCTGACTTTC.

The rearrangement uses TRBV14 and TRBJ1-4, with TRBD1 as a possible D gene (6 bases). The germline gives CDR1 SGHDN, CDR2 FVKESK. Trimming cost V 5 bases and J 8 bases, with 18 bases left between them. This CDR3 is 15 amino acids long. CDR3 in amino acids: CASSGLQGLTEKLFF. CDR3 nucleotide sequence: TGTGCCAGCAGCGGCTTACAGGGTTTAACCGAAAAACTGTTTTTT.

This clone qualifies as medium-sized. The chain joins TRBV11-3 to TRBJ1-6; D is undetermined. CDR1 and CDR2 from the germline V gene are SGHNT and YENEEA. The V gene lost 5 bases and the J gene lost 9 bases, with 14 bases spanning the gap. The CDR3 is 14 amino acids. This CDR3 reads CASSMRVDGSPLHF. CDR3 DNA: TGTGCCAGCAGCATGAGGGTGGATGGTTCACCCCTCCACTTT. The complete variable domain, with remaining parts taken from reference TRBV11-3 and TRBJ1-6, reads EAGVVQSPRYKIIEKKQPVAFWCNPISGHNTLYWYLQNLGQGPELLIRYENEEAVDDSQLPKDRFSAERLKGVDSTLKIQPAELGDSAVYLCASSMRVDGSPLHFGNGTRLTVT.

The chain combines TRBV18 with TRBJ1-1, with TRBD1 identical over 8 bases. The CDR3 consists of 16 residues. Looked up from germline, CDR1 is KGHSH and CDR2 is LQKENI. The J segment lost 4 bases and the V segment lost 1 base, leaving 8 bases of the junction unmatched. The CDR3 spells CASSPRLQGEGTEAFF. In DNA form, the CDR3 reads TGTGCCAGCTCACCACGTTTACAGGGGGAGGGCACTGAAGCTTTCTTT.

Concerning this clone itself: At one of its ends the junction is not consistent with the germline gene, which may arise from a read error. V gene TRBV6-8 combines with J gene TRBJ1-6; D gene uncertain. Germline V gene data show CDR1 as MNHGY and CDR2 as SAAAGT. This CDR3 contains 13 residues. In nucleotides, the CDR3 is TGTGCCAGCAGTCGGTCCCGCAATTCACCCCTTCACTTT. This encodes CASSRSRNSPLHF.

The CDR3 DNA is TGTGCCAGCAGCTTAGTTTGGGGGACGAACACTGAAGCTTTCTTT. Translation gives CASSLVWGTNTEAFF. The chain couples TRBV11-3 to TRBJ1-1; maybe TRBD1 (5 bases). The CDR3 contains 15 residues. V gave up 1 base and J gave up 1 base, with 10 bases separating them. CDR1 and CDR2 from the germline V gene are SGHNT and YENEEA. The full variable domain, its missing parts supplied by reference TRBV11-3 and TRBJ1-1, is EAGVVQSPRYKIIEKKQPVAFWCNPISGHNTLYWYLQNLGQGPELLIRYENEEAVDDSQLPKDRFSAERLKGVDSTLKIQPAELGDSAVYLCASSLVWGTNTEAFFGQGTRLTVV.

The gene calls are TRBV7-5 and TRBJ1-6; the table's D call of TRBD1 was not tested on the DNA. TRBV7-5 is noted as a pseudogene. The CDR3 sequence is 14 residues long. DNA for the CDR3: TGTGCCAGCAGCTCGGACAGGGGGCGTTCACCCCTCCACTTT. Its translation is CASSSDRGRSPLHF.

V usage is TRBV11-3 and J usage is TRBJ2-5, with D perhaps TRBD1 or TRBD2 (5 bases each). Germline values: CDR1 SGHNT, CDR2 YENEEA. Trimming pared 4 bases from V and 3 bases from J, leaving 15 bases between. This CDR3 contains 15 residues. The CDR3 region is CASSWDEGVKETQYF. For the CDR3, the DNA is TGTGCCAGCAGCTGGGACGAAGGGGTTAAAGAGACCCAGTACTTC.

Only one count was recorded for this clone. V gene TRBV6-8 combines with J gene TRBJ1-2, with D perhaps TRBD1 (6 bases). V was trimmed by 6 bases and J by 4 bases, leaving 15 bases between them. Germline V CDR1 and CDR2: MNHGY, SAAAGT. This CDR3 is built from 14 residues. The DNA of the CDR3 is TGTGCCAGCAGATTCGTCCGGACAGTCTATGGCTACACCTTC. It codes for CASRFVRTVYGYTF.

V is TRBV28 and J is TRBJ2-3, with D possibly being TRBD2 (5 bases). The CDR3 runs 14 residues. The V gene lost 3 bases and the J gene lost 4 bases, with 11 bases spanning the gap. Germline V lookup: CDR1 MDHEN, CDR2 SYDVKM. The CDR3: CASSFARGPDTQYF. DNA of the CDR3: TGTGCCAGCAGTTTTGCCCGGGGTCCAGATACGCAGTATTTT.

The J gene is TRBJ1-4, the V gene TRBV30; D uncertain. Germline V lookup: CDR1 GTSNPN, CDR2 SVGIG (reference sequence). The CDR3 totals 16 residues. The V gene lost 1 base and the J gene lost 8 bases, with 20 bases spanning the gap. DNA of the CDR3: TGTGCCTGGAGTGGAAAACGGCTGGGTCCGGGGGAAAAACTGTTTTTT. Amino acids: CAWSGKRLGPGEKLFF.

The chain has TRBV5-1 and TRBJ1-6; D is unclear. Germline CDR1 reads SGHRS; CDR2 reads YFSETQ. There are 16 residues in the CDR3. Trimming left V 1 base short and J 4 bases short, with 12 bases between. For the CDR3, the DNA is TGCGCCAGCAGCTTGCACAGCAGGACTTATAATTCACCCCTCCACTTT. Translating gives CASSLHSRTYNSPLHF.

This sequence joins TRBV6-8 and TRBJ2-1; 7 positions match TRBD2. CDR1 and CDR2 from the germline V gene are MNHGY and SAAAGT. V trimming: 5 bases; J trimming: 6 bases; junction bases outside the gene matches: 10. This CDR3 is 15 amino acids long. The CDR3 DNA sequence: TGTGCCAGCAGTGTGGCTAGCGGTATTCTCAATGAGCAGTTCTTC. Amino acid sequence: CASSVASGILNEQFF.

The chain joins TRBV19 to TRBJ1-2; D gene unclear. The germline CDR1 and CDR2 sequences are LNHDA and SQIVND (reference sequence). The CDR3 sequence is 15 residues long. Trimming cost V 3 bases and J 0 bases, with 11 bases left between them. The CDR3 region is CASSIPGGANYGYTF. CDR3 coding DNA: TGTGCCAGTAGTATTCCGGGCGGAGCTAACTATGGCTACACCTTC. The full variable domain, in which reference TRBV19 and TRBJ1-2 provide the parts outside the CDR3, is DGGITQSPKYLFRKEGQNVTLSCEQNLNHDAMYWYRQDPGQGLRLIYYSQIVNDFQKGDIAEGYSVSREKKESFPLTVTSAQKNPTAFYLCASSIPGGANYGYTFGSGTRLTVV.

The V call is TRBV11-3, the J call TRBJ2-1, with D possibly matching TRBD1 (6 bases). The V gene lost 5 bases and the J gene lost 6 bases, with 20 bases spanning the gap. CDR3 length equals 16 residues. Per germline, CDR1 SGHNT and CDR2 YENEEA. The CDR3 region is CASSPDTGHTSNEQFF. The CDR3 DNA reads TGTGCCAGCAGCCCAGACACGGGACATACTTCCAATGAGCAGTTCTTC.

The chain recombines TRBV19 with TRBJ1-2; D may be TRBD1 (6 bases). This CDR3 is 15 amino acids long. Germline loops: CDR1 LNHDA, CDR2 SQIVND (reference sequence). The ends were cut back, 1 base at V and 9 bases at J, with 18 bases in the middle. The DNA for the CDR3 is TGTGCCAGTAGTATAGCCTCCGGGACACTGGTCAGCTACACCTTC. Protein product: CASSIASGTLVSYTF.

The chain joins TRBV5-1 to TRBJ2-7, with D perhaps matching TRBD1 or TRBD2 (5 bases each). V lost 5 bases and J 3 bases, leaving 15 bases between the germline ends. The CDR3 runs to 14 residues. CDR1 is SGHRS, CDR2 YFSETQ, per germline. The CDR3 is CASRPGTADYEQYF. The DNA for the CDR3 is TGCGCCAGCAGACCCGGGACGGCCGACTACGAGCAGTACTTC.

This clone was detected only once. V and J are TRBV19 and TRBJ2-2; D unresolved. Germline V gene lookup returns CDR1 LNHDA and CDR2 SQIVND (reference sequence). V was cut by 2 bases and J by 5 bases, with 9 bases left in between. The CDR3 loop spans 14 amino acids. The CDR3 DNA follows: TGTGCCAGTAGTATATTCAAGGAGACCGGGGAGCTGTTTTTT. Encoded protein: CASSIFKETGELFF.

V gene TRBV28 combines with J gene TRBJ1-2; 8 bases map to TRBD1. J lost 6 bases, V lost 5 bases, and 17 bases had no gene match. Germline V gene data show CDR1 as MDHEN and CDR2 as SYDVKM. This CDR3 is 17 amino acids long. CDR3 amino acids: CASSKRIDAGGDDGYTF. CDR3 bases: TGTGCCAGCAGTAAAAGAATTGATGCAGGGGGCGATGATGGCTACACCTTC.

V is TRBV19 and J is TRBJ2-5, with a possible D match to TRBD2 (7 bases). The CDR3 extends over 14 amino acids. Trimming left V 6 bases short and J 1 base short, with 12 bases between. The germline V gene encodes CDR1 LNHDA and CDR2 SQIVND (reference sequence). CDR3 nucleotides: TGTGCCAGTAGCGGCGGGGGCCTCCAAGAGACCCAGTACTTC. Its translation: CASSGGGLQETQYF.

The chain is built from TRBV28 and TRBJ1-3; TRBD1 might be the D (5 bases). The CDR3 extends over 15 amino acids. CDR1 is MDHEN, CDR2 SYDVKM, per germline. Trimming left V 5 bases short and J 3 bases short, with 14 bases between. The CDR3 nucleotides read TGTGCCAGCAGTACCCCGGGGGACCTTGGAAACACCATATATTTT. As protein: CASSTPGDLGNTIYF.

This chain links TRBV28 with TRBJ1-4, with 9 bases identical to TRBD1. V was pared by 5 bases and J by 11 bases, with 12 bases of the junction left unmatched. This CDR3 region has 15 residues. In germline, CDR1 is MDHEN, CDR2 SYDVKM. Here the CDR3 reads CASSPTGGAERKLFF. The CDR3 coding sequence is TGTGCCAGCAGTCCTACAGGGGGCGCAGAGAGGAAACTGTTTTTT.

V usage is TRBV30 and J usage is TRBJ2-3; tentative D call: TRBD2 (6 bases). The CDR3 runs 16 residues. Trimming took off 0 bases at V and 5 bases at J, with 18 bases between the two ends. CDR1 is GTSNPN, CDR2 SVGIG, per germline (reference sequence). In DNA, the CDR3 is TGTGCCTGGAGTGTACTCGGGGACTGGCGAATAGATACGCAGTATTTT. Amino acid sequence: CAWSVLGDWRIDTQYF. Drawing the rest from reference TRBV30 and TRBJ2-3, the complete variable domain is SQTIHQWPATLVQPVGSPLSLECTVEGTSNPNLYWYRQAAGRGLQLLFYSVGIGQISSEVPQNLSASRPQDRQFILSSKKLLLSDSGFYLCAWSVLGDWRIDTQYFGPGTRLTVL.

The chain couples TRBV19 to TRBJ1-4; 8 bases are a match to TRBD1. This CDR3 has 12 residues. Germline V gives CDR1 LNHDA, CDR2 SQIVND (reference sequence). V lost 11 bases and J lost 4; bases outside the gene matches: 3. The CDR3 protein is CAVQGDNEKLFF. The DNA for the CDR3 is TGTGCCGTACAGGGGGATAATGAAAAACTGTTTTTT.

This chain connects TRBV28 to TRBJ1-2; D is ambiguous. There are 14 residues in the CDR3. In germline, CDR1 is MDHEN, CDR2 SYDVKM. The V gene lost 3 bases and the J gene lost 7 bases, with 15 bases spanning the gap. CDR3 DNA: TGTGCCAGCAGTTTTTTTCAGAGCCTCGTTGGCTACACCTTC. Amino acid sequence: CASSFFQSLVGYTF.

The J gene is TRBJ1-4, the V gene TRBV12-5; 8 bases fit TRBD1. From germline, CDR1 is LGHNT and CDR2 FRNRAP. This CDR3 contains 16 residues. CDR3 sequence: CASRTKTGARSEKLFF. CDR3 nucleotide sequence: TGTGCCAGCCGAACGAAGACAGGGGCCCGGAGTGAAAAACTGTTTTTT.

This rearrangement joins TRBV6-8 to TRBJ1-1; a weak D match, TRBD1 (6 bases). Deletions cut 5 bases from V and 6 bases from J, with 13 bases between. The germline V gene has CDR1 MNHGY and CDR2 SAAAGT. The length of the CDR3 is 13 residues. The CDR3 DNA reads TGTGCCAGCAGTCCAAGGGGGAGTTCTGAAGCTTTCTTT. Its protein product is CASSPRGSSEAFF.